Listed here are 20 T cell receptor beta chains from one sample, sequenced in a study of T-cell reconstitution after alpha-beta-depleted transplantation in children. For TCRbeta, the library was prepared with unique molecular identifiers. One entry per CDR3 protein results from TCRdb running MiXCR on the PCR reads. This sample carries around 600,000 distinct CDR3 sequences, about 10% of them seen once, and the ten largest clones take about 4%. The sample here was PBMCs from the stem cell graft donor, taken from the stem cell graft. The receptors were sampled from a human donor who donated a stem cell graft to a child with acute myeloid leukemia.

The rearrangement uses TRBV5-1 and TRBJ1-2, with D uncertain. Trimming pared 2 bases from V and 4 bases from J, leaving 15 bases between. This CDR3 comprises 15 residues. CDR1 and CDR2 from the germline V gene are SGHRS and YFSETQ. DNA of the CDR3: TGCGCCAGCAGCTTTGAGGGAGGAAATTTCTATGGCTACACCTTC. Its protein product is CASSFEGGNFYGYTF.

The V gene is TRBV6-2 or TRBV6-3, the J gene TRBJ1-1; D is possibly TRBD1 (5 bases). The length of the CDR3 is 14 residues. With 0 bases removed from V and 4 bases from J, the gap between germline ends came to 9 bases. CDR1 MNHEY and CDR2 SVGEGT come from the germline V gene. CDR3 DNA sequence: TGTGCCAGCAGTTACTCGACAGAACTCACTGAAGCTTTCTTT. This codes for CASSYSTELTEAFF.

This clonotype was picked up many times. The chain recombines TRBV20-1 with TRBJ1-1, with D maybe TRBD1 (5 bases). Germline values: CDR1 DFQATT, CDR2 SNEGSKA (reference sequence). Trimming stripped 3 bases from V and 0 bases from J, with 8 bases between. The CDR3 contains 13 residues. CDR3 sequence (DNA): TGCAGTGCTAGGGGGGGTATGAACACTGAAGCTTTCTTT. Translated: CSARGGMNTEAFF.

This clonotype was picked up a small number of times. The chain is built from TRBV7-2 and TRBJ1-2, with TRBD1 as a possible D gene (6 bases). Trimming pared 2 bases from V and 4 bases from J, leaving 14 bases between. CDR3 length: 15 amino acids. CDR1 SGHTA and CDR2 FQGNSA come from the germline V gene. The CDR3 is CASSLNRGASYGYTF. CDR3 bases: TGTGCCAGCAGCTTAAACCGGGGGGCCTCCTATGGCTACACCTTC.

The table lists this clonotype with a few counts. The chain recombines TRBV28 with TRBJ2-6; the D gene is possibly TRBD1 (6 bases). Germline assignment: CDR1 MDHEN and CDR2 SYDVKM. The CDR3 covers 16 residues. Trimming left V 8 bases short and J 0 bases short, with 14 bases between. CDR3 sequence reads: CASVGQPLSGANVLTF. In DNA form, the CDR3 reads TGTGCCAGCGTCGGACAGCCGCTCTCTGGGGCCAACGTCCTGACTTTC.

V is TRBV14 and J is TRBJ2-5; tentatively, D is TRBD2 (5 bases). V shed 4 bases and J shed 1 base, with 13 bases lying between them. The CDR3 totals 15 residues. Per the germline V gene, CDR1 is SGHDN and CDR2 is FVKESK. The CDR3 region has the DNA TGTGCCAGCAGCCGGAGGCAGTTGAGCCAAGAGACCCAGTACTTC. It translates to CASSRRQLSQETQYF.

This clonotype was seen ten or more times. V usage is TRBV29-1 and J usage is TRBJ2-1, with 9 bases matching TRBD1. V trimming: 2 bases; J trimming: 2 bases; junction bases outside the gene matches: 1. The CDR3 extends over 14 amino acids. The germline CDR1 and CDR2 sequences are SQVTM and ANQGSEA. CDR3 DNA sequence: TGCAGCGTTGAACGGGACAGGGCCTACAATGAGCAGTTCTTC. Translating gives CSVERDRAYNEQFF.

The chain combines TRBV7-2 with TRBJ1-2; D is undetermined. In germline, CDR1 is SGHTA, CDR2 FQGNSA. The CDR3 sequence is 14 residues long. The V gene lost 4 bases and the J gene lost 2 bases, with 11 bases spanning the gap. The CDR3 DNA reads as TGTGCCAGCAGCTCCGAGACTCTAAACTATGGCTACACCTTC. This gives the protein CASSSETLNYGYTF.

This clonotype was counted only a few times. The chain is built from TRBV29-1 and TRBJ2-3, with D unclear. The CDR3 is 11 residues long. Trimming took off 8 bases at V and 5 bases at J, with 11 bases between the two ends. Germline V CDR1 and CDR2: SQVTM, ANQGSEA. CDR3 region: CSFGPEDTQYF. CDR3 nucleotide sequence: TGCAGCTTCGGACCTGAAGATACGCAGTATTTT.

This clonotype appeared a few times. The chain recombines TRBV7-8 with TRBJ2-2; 9 nucleotides match TRBD2. The J segment lost 8 bases and the V segment lost 1 base, leaving 2 bases of the junction unmatched. The CDR3 consists of 14 residues. CDR1 is SGHVS, CDR2 FQNEAQ, per germline. CDR3 protein: CASSLVSGRGELFF. The CDR3 DNA is TGTGCCAGCAGCTTAGTGAGCGGGAGGGGGGAGCTGTTTTTT.

This clonotype appeared a few times. The chain joins TRBV20-1 to TRBJ1-1; no clear D gene. V was clipped by 1 base and J by 0 bases, with 12 bases between them. The germline V gene has CDR1 DFQATT and CDR2 SNEGSKA (reference sequence). CDR3 length equals 15 residues. DNA of the CDR3: TGCAGTGCTAGAGGTGGACTACGAGTGAACACTGAAGCTTTCTTT. It yields the protein CSARGGLRVNTEAFF.

This clonotype was counted a few times. This rearrangement joins TRBV5-1 to TRBJ2-6, with no clear D. The CDR3 has 16 residues. Trimming pared 4 bases from V and 0 bases from J, leaving 11 bases between. The germline gives CDR1 SGHRS, CDR2 YFSETQ. CDR3 protein: CASSPDGFSGANVLTF. Here the CDR3 DNA reads TGCGCCAGCAGCCCGGACGGGTTCTCTGGGGCCAACGTCCTGACTTTC.

The table lists this clonotype with a few counts. The V and J genes are TRBV30 and TRBJ1-1; a weak D match, TRBD1 (6 bases). CDR1 is GTSNPN, CDR2 SVGIG, per germline (reference sequence). The CDR3 has 15 amino acids. Trimming left V 4 bases short and J 1 base short, with 16 bases between. In DNA form, the CDR3 reads TGTGCCTGGAAATCGTGGGGGGCTGGGAACACTGAAGCTTTCTTT. Its protein product is CAWKSWGAGNTEAFF.

This clonotype has a handful of counts. The CDR3 protein is CASTSRGNREVRHNEQFF. DNA of the CDR3: TGTGCCAGCACCTCCCGAGGTAACAGGGAAGTAAGACACAATGAGCAGTTCTTC. The chain joins TRBV6-1 to TRBJ2-1; D may be TRBD1 (6 bases). Per the germline V gene, CDR1 is MNHNS and CDR2 is SASEGT. Between the trimmed V and J ends, which lost 7 bases and 5 bases, there was a span of 27 bases. This CDR3 comprises 18 residues.

This clonotype came up many times. V usage is TRBV24-1 and J usage is TRBJ1-1; D is undetermined. This CDR3 spans 12 amino acids. Germline loops: CDR1 KGHDR, CDR2 SFDVKD. Trimming removed 5 bases at V and 4 bases at J, with 7 bases between. For the CDR3, the DNA is TGTGCCACCAGTGGAGGGTTCACTGAAGCTTTCTTT. This encodes CATSGGFTEAFF.

This clonotype has more than one count but fewer than ten. The chain joins TRBV27 to TRBJ2-3; 10 bases align to TRBD1. V shed 2 bases and J 3 bases; nucleotides not matched to a gene: 5. This CDR3 comprises 16 residues. Germline lookup yields CDR1 MNHEY and CDR2 SMNVEV (reference sequence). CDR3 DNA: TGTGCCAGCAGTTTAGATGGGGACAGGGGAACAGATACGCAGTATTTT. Encoded protein: CASSLDGDRGTDTQYF.

CDR3 in DNA: TGTGCCAGCAGCTTACTAGGCGGCCCTAGCACAGATACGCAGTATTTT. This codes for CASSLLGGPSTDTQYF. The chain has TRBV7-2 and TRBJ2-3; D is undetermined. Between the trimmed V and J ends, which lost 2 bases and 0 bases, there was a span of 12 bases. The CDR3 has 16 amino acids. CDR1 is SGHTA and CDR2 is FQGNSA in the germline V gene.

In its sample, this clonotype was seen a few times. The chain employs TRBV7-2 and TRBJ1-2; a weak D match, TRBD1 (6 bases). V was shortened by 6 bases and J by 3 bases, with 14 bases between the two germline ends. This CDR3 region has 14 residues. Germline CDR1 is SGHTA and CDR2 is FQGNSA. The DNA of the CDR3 is TGTGCCAGCAGTCATACAGGGCTCGACTATGGCTACACCTTC. It yields the protein CASSHTGLDYGYTF.

The CDR3: CASSLRSRSNTGELFF. In DNA, the CDR3 is TGTGCCAGCAGCTTAAGGTCTAGATCGAACACCGGGGAGCTGTTTTTT. This chain links TRBV7-2 with TRBJ2-2; D uncertain. CDR3 size: 16 residues. Germline V gene lookup returns CDR1 SGHTA and CDR2 FQGNSA. The V and J ends lost 2 bases and 0 bases respectively, with 10 bases between them.

This clonotype was counted a few times. V gene TRBV12-3 or TRBV12-4 combines with J gene TRBJ1-6; D gene uncertain. The germline V and J ends were trimmed by 3 bases and 8 bases, with 8 bases remaining between them. The CDR3 is 13 residues long. CDR3 nucleotides: TGTGCCAGCAGTTTTTTGGGTGATTCACCCCTCCACTTT. Amino acid sequence: CASSFLGDSPLHF.